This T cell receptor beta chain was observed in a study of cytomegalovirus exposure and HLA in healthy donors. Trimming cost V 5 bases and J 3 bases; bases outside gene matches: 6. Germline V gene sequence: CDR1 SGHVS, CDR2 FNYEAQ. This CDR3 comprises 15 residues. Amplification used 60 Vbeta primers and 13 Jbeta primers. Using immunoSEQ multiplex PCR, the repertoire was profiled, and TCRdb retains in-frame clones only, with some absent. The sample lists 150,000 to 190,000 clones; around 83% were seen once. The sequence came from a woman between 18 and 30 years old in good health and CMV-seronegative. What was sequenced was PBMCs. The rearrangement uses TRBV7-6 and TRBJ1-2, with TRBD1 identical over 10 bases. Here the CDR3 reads CASSPGTGEDYGYTF. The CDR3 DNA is TGTGCCAGCAGCCCCGGGACAGGGGAGGACTATGGCTACACCTTC.